The 4 T cell receptor beta chains listed next were all sequenced from one sample in a study of neoadjuvant nivolumab and ipilimumab in lung cancer. Data came from immunoSEQ multiplex PCR; TCRdb stores just in-frame clones and leaves some out. The sample carries 6,500 to 8,500 clones, roughly 89% recorded once. Here the sequenced sample was tumor tissue, taken after neoadjuvant nivolumab, alone or with ipilimumab, at or shortly before surgery. These receptors all come from an adult with non-small cell lung cancer. Some clones in this sample may be carry-over from other donors' samples.

The genes are TRBV10-3 and TRBJ2-6; D possibly corresponds to TRBD1 (6 bases). The CDR3 extends over 16 amino acids. Germline assignment: CDR1 ENHRY and CDR2 SYGVKD. Trimming took 4 bases from V and 0 from J, leaving 10 bases between them. The CDR3: CAISGSGVSGANVLTF. In DNA form, the CDR3 reads TGTGCCATCAGTGGGTCAGGGGTCTCTGGGGCCAACGTCCTGACTTTC.

The chain joins TRBV6-1 to TRBJ2-1; 10 nucleotides line up with TRBD2. The junction had 3 bases not matched to a gene; V was cut back by 1 base and J by 3 bases. This CDR3 is built from 16 residues. Germline V CDR1 and CDR2: MNHNS, SASEGT. The CDR3 here is CASSEEPSGSYNEQFF. The CDR3 coding sequence is TGTGCCAGCAGTGAAGAACCTAGCGGGAGCTACAATGAGCAGTTCTTC.

J is TRBJ2-3 and V is TRBV5-4; no reliable D call. Germline CDR1 and CDR2: SGHNT and YYREEE (reference sequence). CDR3 length equals 13 residues. V shed 3 bases and J shed 7 bases, with 12 bases lying between them. This CDR3 reads CASSWPSEHTQYF. CDR3 DNA: TGTGCCAGCAGCTGGCCCTCGGAGCATACGCAGTATTTT.

This clone was counted a single time. The V call is TRBV30, the J call TRBJ1-4; 7 bases map to TRBD1. Looked up from germline, CDR1 is GTSNPN and CDR2 is SVGIG (reference sequence). The CDR3 runs 15 residues. V was pared by 3 bases and J by 7 bases, with 11 bases of the junction left unmatched. Here the CDR3 DNA reads TGTGCCTGGAGGGGGACGACAGGGCCGACTGAAAAACTGTTTTTT. This gives the protein CAWRGTTGPTEKLFF.